What follows are 20 T cell receptor beta chains derived from one specimen sequenced in a study of Graves' ophthalmopathy and Graves' hyperthyroidism (dated by TCRdb to 2016 to 2018). For sequencing, an Illumina HiSeq 2000 was employed. For repertoire sequencing, the TCR beta CDR3 regions were amplified from RNA transcripts. The first round was an RT-PCR using HTBI primers with the Qiagen OneStep RT-PCR kit, and this first round was followed by a second-round multiplex PCR, then size selection and purification. The public reads were run again by TCRdb, first through fastp at Q25 and then through MiXCR, and only productive beta chains were kept. Rows are combined by CDR3 protein, so each entry shows the most common genes and DNA. Across this sample there are around 670,000 distinct CDR3 sequences, with 40% seen only once. The ten largest make up 40% to 45% of the sample. Sample: peripheral blood. The receptors originated from an adult man with Graves' ophthalmopathy.

In this sample, this clonotype turned up many times. This chain's CDR3 is CSAEDRGGYGYTF. CDR3 DNA: TGCAGCGCCGAAGACAGGGGAGGTTATGGCTACACCTTC. The V gene is TRBV29-1, the J gene TRBJ1-2, with TRBD1 matching over 8 bases. Germline CDR1 SQVTM, CDR2 ANQGSEA. V trimming: 7 bases; J trimming: 5 bases; junction bases outside the gene matches: 9. The CDR3 length is 13 residues.

The rearrangement joins TRBV12-3 or TRBV12-4 to TRBJ1-5; TRBD1 is a possible D gene (5 bases). The CDR3 covers 20 residues. V dropped 2 bases and J dropped 1 base, with 24 bases sitting between them. The CDR3 region has the DNA TGTGCCAGCAGTTTATATCCACCCATGGGACTGCCGACGAGCAATCAGCCCCAGCATTTT. It translates to CASSLYPPMGLPTSNQPQHF.

This clonotype was seen a handful of times. The chain joins TRBV7-9 to TRBJ2-7, with a possible D match to TRBD2 (5 bases). The CDR3 is 16 amino acids. Germline V gene data show CDR1 as SEHNR and CDR2 as FQNEAQ (reference sequence). Trimming removed 5 bases at V and 1 base at J, with 18 bases between. CDR3 region: CASSVADWVDSYEQYF. The CDR3, as DNA: TGTGCCAGCAGCGTGGCGGACTGGGTAGATTCCTACGAGCAGTACTTC.

This clonotype showed up just a few times. The chain uses TRBV7-2 and TRBJ1-4, with 7 bases that match TRBD1. After removal of 4 bases from V and 4 bases from J, the junction contained 6 bases not matched to a gene. The germline CDR1 and CDR2 sequences are SGHTA and FQGNSA. This CDR3 has 15 amino acids. Here the CDR3 DNA reads TGTGCCAGCAGCTCGCAGGGGGTCCGTAATGAAAAACTGTTTTTT. Its translation is CASSSQGVRNEKLFF.

A remark on this clonotype: Given a much more abundant clone one base away, this may be a read error. The CDR3 DNA sequence: TGTGCCGGCAGCCAAAACGGTGGAAACACCATATATTTT. Residues: CAGSQNGGNTIYF. The chain employs TRBV12-3 or TRBV12-4 and TRBJ1-3; D is undetermined. The CDR3 has 13 residues.

This chain joins TRBV7-3 and TRBJ2-5; TRBD2 might be the D (5 bases). Per germline, CDR1 SGHTA and CDR2 FQGTGA. The V end lost 2 bases, the J end lost 5 bases, and 15 bases lay between the germline ends. The CDR3 is made up of 15 amino acids. The CDR3 DNA reads as TGTGCCAGCAGCTTATACTCCGGTTCGGGGGAGACCCAGTACTTC. The encoded protein is CASSLYSGSGETQYF.

This clonotype was found many times. V gene TRBV2 combines with J gene TRBJ1-4, with D perhaps TRBD1 (5 bases). The CDR3 length is 14 residues. Per germline, CDR1 SNHLY and CDR2 FYNNEI. V gave up 7 bases and J gave up 8 bases, with 17 bases separating them. The CDR3 DNA is TGTGCCAGCACCCCCTGGGGGGAAGGCGAAAAACTGTTTTTT. Its protein is CASTPWGEGEKLFF.

The chain has TRBV7-9 and TRBJ1-4; 10 bases agree with TRBD1. CDR3 length equals 17 residues. The germline V gene encodes CDR1 SEHNR and CDR2 FQNEAQ (reference sequence). J gave up 5 bases and V 5 bases, and 11 bases lay outside the gene matches. CDR3 nucleotide sequence: TGTGCCAGCAGCGCCCGGACAGGGGGGGCCAGAAATGAAAAACTGTTTTTT. Encoded protein: CASSARTGGARNEKLFF. Together with reference TRBV7-9 and TRBJ1-4, the CDR3 gives the full variable domain: DTGVSQNPRHKITKRGQNVTFRCDPISEHNRLYWYRQTLGQGPEFLTYFQNEAQLEKSRLLSDRFSAERPKGSFSTLEIQRTEQGDSAMYLCASSARTGGARNEKLFFGSGTQLSVL.

This clonotype was observed many times. This chain uses TRBV7-2 with TRBJ1-4, with D unclear. Trimming shortened V by 2 bases and J by 0 bases, and 7 bases separated the two germline ends. The germline V gene encodes CDR1 SGHTA and CDR2 FQGNSA. This CDR3 spans 15 amino acids. The CDR3 loop reads CASSLSPATNEKLFF. The CDR3 DNA sequence: TGTGCCAGCAGCTTAAGTCCTGCAACTAATGAAAAACTGTTTTTT.

There are a few counts of this clonotype. The chain links TRBV6-1 to TRBJ1-5; D uncertain. V was clipped by 2 bases and J by 1 base, with 9 bases between them. Per the germline V gene, CDR1 is MNHNS and CDR2 is SASEGT. This CDR3 spans 15 amino acids. The CDR3 DNA sequence: TGTGCCAGCAGTGAAACAGTCTTCAGCAATCAGCCCCAGCATTTT. Amino acids: CASSETVFSNQPQHF.

Notes on this clonotype: A read error is possible here, since a much larger clone lies one base away. This is likely a read error, given that the CDR3 carries no conserved phenylalanine or tryptophan at its end. V gene TRBV7-8 combines with J gene TRBJ2-5, with D possibly matching TRBD1 (5 bases). CDR1 and CDR2 (germline): SGHVS, FQNEAQ. There are 15 residues in the CDR3. The V end was cut by 1 base, the J end by 1 base, with 10 bases between. The CDR3 nucleotides read TGTGCCAGCAGCTTAGTCCCCGACAGCCAAGAGACCCAGTACTGC. Amino acid sequence: CASSLVPDSQETQYC.

Worth noting for this clonotype: A read error may be the cause here, since a much bigger clone is one base away. The V gene is TRBV7-9, the J gene TRBJ2-5; TRBD2 matches 13 bases. Germline V gene lookup returns CDR1 SEHNR and CDR2 FQNEAQ (reference sequence). V lost 5 bases and J lost 5; bases outside the gene matches: 8. This CDR3 is built from 16 residues. CDR3 in DNA: TGTGCCAGCAGCCTCGGGACTAGCGGGACGACCGAGACCCAGTACTTC. Its protein product is CASSLGTSGTTETQYF. Combining the CDR3 with reference TRBV7-9 and TRBJ2-5 gives the whole variable domain DTGVSQNPRHKITKRGQNVTFRCDPISEHNRLYWYRQTLGQGPEFLTYFQNEAQLEKSRLLSDRFSAERPKGSFSTLEIQRTEQGDSAMYLCASSLGTSGTTETQYFGPGTRLLVL.

The J gene is TRBJ1-2, the V gene TRBV25-1; no clear D. With 5 bases removed from V and 3 bases from J, the gap between germline ends came to 16 bases. The length of the CDR3 is 15 residues. Germline V gene data show CDR1 as MGHDK and CDR2 as SYGVNS. The CDR3 DNA follows: TGTGCCAGCAGTCCCGAGCCTATGGGGTACTATGGCTACACCTTC. It codes for CASSPEPMGYYGYTF.

This clonotype was found many times. The genes are TRBV2 and TRBJ1-1, with 11 bases that match TRBD1. The V gene's germline CDR1 is SNHLY and CDR2 FYNNEI. This CDR3 spans 16 amino acids. V lost 5 bases, J lost 0 bases, and 5 bases stayed unmatched. The chain's CDR3 is CASSWDRGSMNTEAFF. The CDR3 DNA follows: TGTGCCAGCAGTTGGGACAGGGGGTCGATGAACACTGAAGCTTTCTTT. Full variable domain (missing parts from reference TRBV2 and TRBJ1-1): EPEVTQTPSHQVTQMGQEVILRCVPISNHLYFYWYRQILGQKVEFLVSFYNNEISEKSEIFDDQFSVERPDGSNFTLKIRSTKLEDSAMYFCASSWDRGSMNTEAFFGQGTRLTVV.

This clonotype has a count of ten or more. The rearrangement uses TRBV7-9 and TRBJ1-3; a possible D gene is TRBD1 (6 bases). The CDR3 has 16 residues. V was trimmed by 5 bases and J by 1 base, leaving 15 bases between them. Germline V lookup: CDR1 SEHNR, CDR2 FQNEAQ (reference sequence). In DNA, the CDR3 is TGTGCCAGCAGCCGGGGGCGAGGAGCTTCTGGAAACACCATATATTTT. This gives the protein CASSRGRGASGNTIYF. Full variable domain (rest looked up from reference TRBV7-9 and TRBJ1-3): DTGVSQNPRHKITKRGQNVTFRCDPISEHNRLYWYRQTLGQGPEFLTYFQNEAQLEKSRLLSDRFSAERPKGSFSTLEIQRTEQGDSAMYLCASSRGRGASGNTIYFGEGSWLTVV.

On this clonotype: The CDR3 carries no conserved terminal phenylalanine or tryptophan, so it likely arises from a read error. V gene TRBV19 combines with J gene TRBJ1-1; TRBD1 might be the D (5 bases). Germline CDR1 and CDR2: LNHDA and SQIVND (reference sequence). Trimming cost V 9 bases and J 1 base, with 15 bases left between them. The CDR3 runs 14 residues. The CDR3 sequence: CASGPGHPNTEAFS. Here the CDR3 DNA reads TGTGCCAGCGGACCAGGACACCCGAACACTGAAGCTTTCTCT.

This rearrangement joins TRBV7-2 to TRBJ2-7; 7 bases match TRBD1. Germline assignment: CDR1 SGHTA and CDR2 FQGNSA. Losses at the gene ends were 6 bases for V and 5 bases for J; bases not matched to a gene: 13. This CDR3 region has 15 residues. CDR3 amino acids: CASSPSRGYYHEQYF. Written as DNA, the CDR3 is TGTGCCAGCAGTCCCTCCAGGGGGTATTATCACGAGCAGTACTTC.

As for this clonotype: An end of the junction does not agree with germline; a read error may underlie this. The chain links TRBV9 to TRBJ2-6; the D call may be TRBD1 or TRBD2 (5 bases each). The CDR3 consists of 16 residues. The germline gives CDR1 SGDLS, CDR2 YYNGEE. The CDR3 DNA reads TGTGCCAGCAGCTGGGACGGACGCACTGGGGCCAACGTCCTAACTTTC. Its protein is CASSWDGRTGANVLTF. The complete variable domain, with remaining parts taken from reference TRBV9 and TRBJ2-6, reads DSGVTQTPKHLITATGQRVTLRCSPRSGDLSVYWYQQSLDQGLQFLIQYYNGEERAKGNILERFSAQQFPDLHSELNLSSLELGDSALYFCASSWDGRTGANVLTFGAGSRLTVL.

Comments on this clonotype: Its ends do not fully match the called genes, so a read error is possible. The chain links TRBV20-1 to TRBJ1-6; no clear D gene. The CDR3 loop spans 14 amino acids. Germline CDR1 and CDR2: DFQATT and SNEGSKA (reference sequence). CDR3 coding DNA: TGCAGTGCATTCGTCCAGCCATATAATTCACTCCTCCACTTT. Translating it yields CSAFVQPYNSLLHF.

The V call is TRBV5-1, the J call TRBJ2-7, with TRBD1 as a possible D gene (5 bases). The CDR3 is 16 residues long. Per germline, CDR1 SGHRS and CDR2 YFSETQ. V was pared by 4 bases and J by 3 bases, with 20 bases between. Written as DNA, the CDR3 is TGCGCCAGCAGCATACATACAGGCCTACCGAACTACGAGCAGTACTTC. Translation: CASSIHTGLPNYEQYF.